These T cell receptor beta chains were read from a single sample in a study of T cells in localized non-small cell lung cancer. Profiling relied on immunoSEQ multiplex PCR, and the TCRdb table lists in-frame clones only, not all of them. The data hold about 2,000 clones, with more than 35% observed a single time. Sample: lung tumor tissue, taken before any cancer treatment. Every receptor here comes from a male donor aged 60 or older with stage II lung adenocarcinoma. Each CDR3 is given with its conserved first and last residue. D genes are given only for firm matches. Clone size, where shown, is once, few, many, or a class for clones that have expanded.

d_gene: -; abundance: medium-sized; v_gene: TRBV11-3; j_gene: TRBJ1-1; CDR3aa: CASSLDQSGGAEAFF; CDR3nt: TGTGCCAGCAGCTTAGATCAGTCGGGGGGCGCTGAAGCTTTCTTT
d_gene: -; abundance: -; v_gene: TRBV18; j_gene: TRBJ1-5; CDR3aa: CASSQGQGDQPQHF; CDR3nt: TGTGCCAGCTCACAGGGGCAGGGCGATCAGCCCCAGCATTTT
d_gene: -; abundance: few; v_gene: TRBV7-5; j_gene: TRBJ1-6; CDR3aa: CASSLVGQINSPLHF; CDR3nt: TGTGCCAGCAGCTTGGTTGGGCAGATTAATTCACCCCTCCACTTT
d_gene: -; abundance: few; v_gene: TRBV11-3; j_gene: TRBJ2-3; CDR3aa: CASSLGRQYTDTQYF; CDR3nt: TGTGCCAGCAGCTTAGGTCGCCAGTACACAGATACGCAGTATTTT
d_gene: TRBD2; abundance: few; v_gene: TRBV2; j_gene: TRBJ2-1; CDR3aa: CASSEASGESSYNEQFF; CDR3nt: TGTGCCAGCAGTGAAGCTAGCGGGGAGAGCTCCTACAATGAGCAGTTCTTC
d_gene: TRBD1; abundance: -; v_gene: TRBV6-8; j_gene: TRBJ2-7; CDR3aa: CASMNRGNNEQYF; CDR3nt: TGTGCCAGCATGAACAGGGGGAACAACGAGCAGTACTTC
d_gene: -; abundance: -; v_gene: TRBV5-1; j_gene: TRBJ1-2; CDR3aa: CASSLGNTANYGYTF; CDR3nt: TGCGCCAGCAGCTTAGGTAATACCGCTAACTATGGCTACACCTTC
d_gene: -; abundance: -; v_gene: TRBV10-2; j_gene: TRBJ1-1; CDR3aa: CASSEPLGLNTEAFF; CDR3nt: TGCGCCAGCAGTGAGCCCCTAGGCCTGAACACTGAAGCTTTCTTT
d_gene: -; abundance: -; v_gene: TRBV18; j_gene: TRBJ2-1; CDR3aa: CASSPINSLNEQFF; CDR3nt: TGTGCCAGCTCACCAATTAACAGCCTCAATGAGCAGTTCTTC
d_gene: -; abundance: medium-sized; v_gene: TRBV7-2; j_gene: TRBJ2-5; CDR3aa: CASSSSEVHPQYF; CDR3nt: TGTGCCAGCAGCTCCAGCGAAGTTCACCCCCAGTACTTC
d_gene: -; abundance: -; v_gene: TRBV9; j_gene: TRBJ2-3; CDR3aa: CASSVGSVHADTQYF; CDR3nt: TGTGCCAGCAGCGTAGGGTCAGTGCACGCAGATACGCAGTATTTT
d_gene: TRBD1; abundance: -; v_gene: TRBV18; j_gene: TRBJ1-4; CDR3aa: CASSQRQGSNEKLFF; CDR3nt: TGTGCCAGCTCACAACGACAGGGAAGCAATGAAAAACTGTTTTTT
d_gene: TRBD2; abundance: medium-sized; v_gene: TRBV11-3; j_gene: TRBJ2-7; CDR3aa: CASSYSGMGSYEQYF; CDR3nt: TGTGCCAGCAGTTATAGCGGGATGGGCTCCTACGAGCAGTACTTC
d_gene: -; abundance: few; v_gene: TRBV30; j_gene: TRBJ2-7; CDR3aa: CAWSREDSYEQYF; CDR3nt: TGTGCCTGGAGTAGGGAGGACTCCTACGAGCAGTACTTC
d_gene: -; abundance: -; v_gene: TRBV10-1; j_gene: TRBJ2-3; CDR3aa: CASSAADTQYF; CDR3nt: TGCGCCAGCAGTGCGGCAGATACGCAGTATTTT
d_gene: -; abundance: -; v_gene: TRBV28; j_gene: TRBJ2-2; CDR3aa: CASSPNPGRQANTGELFF; CDR3nt: TGTGCCAGCAGTCCCAATCCTGGTAGGCAGGCAAACACCGGGGAGCTGTTTTTT
d_gene: -; abundance: -; v_gene: TRBV6-8; j_gene: TRBJ1-2; CDR3aa: CATRDTGHAGYTF; CDR3nt: TGTGCCACTCGGGACACCGGTCATGCTGGCTACACCTTC
d_gene: -; abundance: few; v_gene: TRBV11-3; j_gene: TRBJ2-3; CDR3aa: CASSPSAGVYDTQYF; CDR3nt: TGTGCCAGCAGCCCATCAGCCGGGGTGTACGATACGCAGTATTTT
d_gene: TRBD1; abundance: medium-sized; v_gene: TRBV11-3; j_gene: TRBJ1-2; CDR3aa: CASSEGAGADYGYTF; CDR3nt: TGTGCCAGCAGCGAGGGGGCAGGGGCGGACTATGGCTACACCTTC
d_gene: TRBD2; abundance: -; v_gene: TRBV18; j_gene: TRBJ2-5; CDR3aa: CASSRLAGRQETQYF; CDR3nt: TGTGCCAGCTCACGACTAGCGGGACGCCAAGAGACCCAGTACTTC
d_gene: -; abundance: -; v_gene: TRBV14; j_gene: TRBJ2-1; CDR3aa: CASSGLSSYNEQFF; CDR3nt: TGTGCCAGCAGCGGCCTTAGCTCCTATAATGAGCAGTTCTTC
d_gene: -; abundance: medium-sized; v_gene: TRBV1; j_gene: TRBJ2-7; CDR3aa: CASSQADTSGHYEQYF; CDR3nt: TGCGCCAGCAGCCAAGCAGACACTAGCGGGCACTACGAGCAGTACTTC
d_gene: -; abundance: few; v_gene: TRBV6-8; j_gene: TRBJ1-2; CDR3aa: CATRGPTNYGYTF; CDR3nt: TGTGCCACCCGCGGCCCTACTAACTATGGCTACACCTTC
d_gene: -; abundance: -; v_gene: TRBV14; j_gene: TRBJ2-7; CDR3aa: CASSQDPGYEQYF; CDR3nt: TGTGCCAGCAGCCAAGATCCTGGATACGAGCAGTACTTC
d_gene: TRBD2; abundance: -; v_gene: TRBV6-8; j_gene: TRBJ2-3; CDR3aa: CASQREGTDTQYF; CDR3nt: TGTGCCAGCCAGCGGGAGGGTACAGATACGCAGTATTTT
d_gene: TRBD1; abundance: medium-sized; v_gene: TRBV11-3; j_gene: TRBJ2-5; CDR3aa: CASSLGGTGGETQYF; CDR3nt: TGTGCCAGCAGCTTAGGGGGGACAGGAGGAGAGACCCAGTACTTC
d_gene: -; abundance: few; v_gene: TRBV6-8; j_gene: TRBJ2-1; CDR3aa: CAISAKTSSNEQFF; CDR3nt: TGTGCCATCAGTGCAAAGACTAGTTCGAATGAGCAGTTCTTC
d_gene: -; abundance: -; v_gene: TRBV14; j_gene: TRBJ1-6; CDR3aa: CASSQSSWSPLHF; CDR3nt: TGTGCCAGCAGCCAATCCTCGTGGTCACCCCTCCACTTT
d_gene: -; abundance: -; v_gene: TRBV18; j_gene: TRBJ2-1; CDR3aa: CASSPPAGSSYNEQFF; CDR3nt: TGTGCCAGCTCACCACCGGCCGGGAGCTCCTACAATGAGCAGTTCTTC
d_gene: -; abundance: -; v_gene: TRBV18; j_gene: TRBJ1-4; CDR3aa: CASSSTQSNEKLFF; CDR3nt: TGTGCCAGCTCATCGACGCAGTCTAATGAAAAACTGTTTTTT
d_gene: -; abundance: -; v_gene: TRBV18; j_gene: TRBJ2-7; CDR3aa: CASSPVSGYEQYF; CDR3nt: TGTGCCAGCTCACCAGTTAGCGGATACGAGCAGTACTTC
d_gene: -; abundance: few; v_gene: TRBV6-7; j_gene: TRBJ2-6; CDR3aa: CASSYSGSGANVLTF; CDR3nt: TGTGCCAGCAGTTACTCGGGGTCTGGGGCCAACGTCCTGACTTTC
d_gene: -; abundance: -; v_gene: TRBV18; j_gene: TRBJ1-1; CDR3aa: CASSPAQPKNTEAFF; CDR3nt: TGTGCCAGCTCACCCGCGCAGCCGAAGAACACTGAAGCTTTCTTT
d_gene: TRBD2; abundance: -; v_gene: TRBV14; j_gene: TRBJ2-4; CDR3aa: CASSQGTSARGAKNIQYF; CDR3nt: TGTGCCAGCAGCCAGGGGACTAGCGCGCGAGGGGCCAAAAACATTCAGTACTTC
d_gene: -; abundance: few; v_gene: TRBV14; j_gene: TRBJ2-1; CDR3aa: CASSQSWAGKFF; CDR3nt: TGTGCCAGCAGCCAGTCGTGGGCTGGTAAGTTCTTC
d_gene: TRBD1; abundance: -; v_gene: TRBV15; j_gene: TRBJ2-7; CDR3aa: CATSRSNLGTVLYEQYF; CDR3nt: TGTGCCACCAGCAGGAGTAACCTCGGGACAGTCCTCTACGAGCAGTACTTC
d_gene: -; abundance: -; v_gene: TRBV10-2; j_gene: TRBJ2-3; CDR3aa: CASSEGSGPTDTQYF; CDR3nt: TGCGCCAGCAGTGAGGGTAGCGGTCCCACAGATACGCAGTATTTT
d_gene: TRBD1; abundance: -; v_gene: TRBV11-3; j_gene: TRBJ1-2; CDR3aa: CASSALGGQDYGYTF; CDR3nt: TGTGCCAGCAGCGCCCTCGGGGGACAGGACTATGGCTACACCTTC
d_gene: -; abundance: few; v_gene: TRBV7-2; j_gene: TRBJ2-5; CDR3aa: CASSLRSDFLETQYF; CDR3nt: TGTGCCAGCAGCTTGCGGTCAGATTTCTTAGAGACCCAGTACTTC
d_gene: -; abundance: -; v_gene: TRBV6-8; j_gene: TRBJ1-1; CDR3aa: CASSPAKTRGRNTEAFF; CDR3nt: TGTGCCAGCAGTCCCGCGAAAACCAGGGGACGGAACACTGAAGCTTTCTTT
d_gene: -; abundance: -; v_gene: TRBV28; j_gene: TRBJ2-1; CDR3aa: CASSEPGTRGEQFF; CDR3nt: TGTGCCAGCAGTGAGCCAGGTACCCGAGGCGAGCAGTTCTTC
d_gene: -; abundance: large; v_gene: TRBV18; j_gene: TRBJ2-5; CDR3aa: CASSHDYQETQYF; CDR3nt: TGTGCCAGCTCACACGATTACCAAGAGACCCAGTACTTC
d_gene: -; abundance: few; v_gene: TRBV6-8; j_gene: TRBJ1-1; CDR3aa: CASSVPTWGQSTEAFF; CDR3nt: TGTGCCAGCAGTGTCCCCACTTGGGGGCAAAGCACTGAAGCTTTCTTT
d_gene: -; abundance: medium-sized; v_gene: TRBV7-6; j_gene: TRBJ1-1; CDR3aa: CASSLDGGLTEAFF; CDR3nt: TGTGCCAGCAGCTTGGACGGGGGGTTGACTGAAGCTTTCTTT
d_gene: TRBD1; abundance: -; v_gene: TRBV28; j_gene: TRBJ1-5; CDR3aa: CASRLQGAENQPQHF; CDR3nt: TGTGCCAGCAGATTACAGGGGGCCGAGAATCAGCCCCAGCATTTT
d_gene: -; abundance: few; v_gene: TRBV7-2; j_gene: TRBJ1-2; CDR3aa: CASSFRRAVMYGYTF; CDR3nt: TGTGCCAGCAGTTTTCGAAGGGCAGTGATGTATGGCTACACCTTC
d_gene: -; abundance: -; v_gene: TRBV19; j_gene: TRBJ1-5; CDR3aa: CASSKANSLSQPQHF; CDR3nt: TGTGCCAGTAGTAAAGCGAACAGCTTATCACAGCCCCAGCATTTT
d_gene: -; abundance: -; v_gene: TRBV19; j_gene: TRBJ2-2; CDR3aa: CASSIWMPTNTGELFF; CDR3nt: TGTGCCAGTAGTATATGGATGCCGACGAACACCGGGGAGCTGTTTTTT
d_gene: -; abundance: -; v_gene: TRBV25-1; j_gene: TRBJ2-2; CDR3aa: CASSETAHTGELFF; CDR3nt: TGTGCCAGCAGTGAAACAGCTCACACCGGGGAGCTGTTTTTT
d_gene: TRBD2; abundance: few; v_gene: TRBV28; j_gene: TRBJ2-1; CDR3aa: CASSLWLAGRRSNEQFF; CDR3nt: TGTGCCAGCAGTTTATGGCTAGCGGGACGTAGGAGCAATGAGCAGTTCTTC
d_gene: TRBD2; abundance: -; v_gene: TRBV5-1; j_gene: TRBJ2-4; CDR3aa: CASSLAAGAGKNIQYF; CDR3nt: TGCGCCAGCAGCTTGGCCGCGGGAGCTGGCAAAAACATTCAGTACTTC
d_gene: -; abundance: -; v_gene: TRBV28; j_gene: TRBJ2-7; CDR3aa: CASSFGLTSSEQYF; CDR3nt: TGTGCCAGCAGTTTTGGACTGACTAGTTCCGAGCAGTACTTC
d_gene: -; abundance: -; v_gene: TRBV28; j_gene: TRBJ2-2; CDR3aa: CASRVRRNTGELFF; CDR3nt: TGTGCCAGCCGGGTGAGGAGGAACACCGGGGAGCTGTTTTTT
d_gene: -; abundance: -; v_gene: TRBV29-1; j_gene: TRBJ1-2; CDR3aa: CSVEWGTRGGYTF; CDR3nt: TGCAGCGTTGAATGGGGGACAAGGGGAGGCTACACCTTC
d_gene: -; abundance: -; v_gene: TRBV29-1; j_gene: TRBJ1-6; CDR3aa: CSVGQYNSPLHF; CDR3nt: TGCAGCGTGGGACAATATAATTCACCCCTCCACTTT
d_gene: TRBD2; abundance: medium-sized; v_gene: TRBV11-3; j_gene: TRBJ2-3; CDR3aa: CASSPPESGSYGTQYF; CDR3nt: TGTGCCAGCAGCCCGCCGGAGAGCGGGAGTTATGGCACGCAGTATTTT
d_gene: -; abundance: -; v_gene: TRBV29-1; j_gene: TRBJ1-1; CDR3aa: CSVEFQGTEAFF; CDR3nt: TGCAGCGTTGAATTCCAGGGCACTGAAGCTTTCTTT
d_gene: -; abundance: -; v_gene: TRBV30; j_gene: TRBJ1-3; CDR3aa: CAWKASGNTIYF; CDR3nt: TGTGCCTGGAAGGCCTCTGGAAACACCATATATTTT
d_gene: -; abundance: -; v_gene: TRBV19; j_gene: TRBJ2-1; CDR3aa: CASSPGGYNEQFF; CDR3nt: TGTGCCAGTAGTCCCGGAGGGTACAATGAGCAGTTCTTC